The rows below give T cell receptor beta chains drawn from one sample of a study of T cell changes during pregnancy in multiple sclerosis. Profiled with immunoSEQ multiplex PCR; TCRdb holds only in-frame clones, not every one. In the table there are tens of thousands of clones, more than 75% of which are singletons. Sequences were derived from CD4+ T cells from peripheral blood mononuclear cells, sampled in the second trimester of pregnancy. Source of these receptors: a female donor in good health, enrolled as a control in a pregnancy study. The conserved cysteine and the conserved F or W are not part of the CDR3 here. A D gene is named only where the DNA matches it firmly. Clone size is not always given. Where it is, it says once, few, many or a class for expanded clones.

d_call j_call v_call clone_size cdr3_aa
NA TRBJ2-2 TRBV19 NA ASKLRNTGELF
TRBD1 TRBJ1-2 TRBV7-9 NA ASSLGAGGTIPMGYT
TRBD1 TRBJ1-2 TRBV18 NA ASSQIEDRGGYGYT
TRBD1 TRBJ1-1 TRBV7-9 few ASSVRQGGSTEAF
NA TRBJ1-1 TRBV9 few ASSAQQGWTEAF
NA TRBJ2-3 TRBV29-1 NA SGLRGARDTQY
TRBD1 TRBJ1-1 TRBV6-5 NA ASSSQQGAANTEAF
TRBD1 TRBJ2-7 TRBV7-2 NA ASSYQTGKDYEQY
NA TRBJ2-7 TRBV19 NA ASSIDAGADAVTEQY
TRBD1 TRBJ1-1 TRBV19 few ASRDRGRTEAF
TRBD2 TRBJ2-3 TRBV5-6 NA ASSPGLAGGQGTQY
TRBD1 TRBJ2-1 TRBV7-9 NA ASSRRSGTGLNEQF
NA TRBJ1-5 TRBV19 NA ASRPLGEPQH
NA TRBJ2-1 TRBV7-8 NA ASSPDTSSYNEQF
NA TRBJ1-1 TRBV28 NA ASAGYTEAF
TRBD1 TRBJ1-1 TRBV11-2 NA ASSPSDRGNTEAF
TRBD1 TRBJ1-5 TRBV27 NA ASSSTTGGSQPQH
NA TRBJ1-2 TRBV19 NA ASTNEGTGGYGYT
TRBD1 TRBJ2-1 TRBV7-8 NA ASSPQGGQF
TRBD1 TRBJ1-5 TRBV2 NA ASSFDRGGDQPQH
TRBD2 TRBJ2-1 TRBV7-3 NA ASSFDGTREDEQF
NA TRBJ1-5 TRBV4-1 NA ASSQNDRRQPQH
NA TRBJ2-3 TRBV4-1 NA ASSQEELATQY
TRBD2 TRBJ2-7 TRBV7-2 NA ASSLKSGETSYEQY
TRBD1 TRBJ1-2 TRBV19 NA ASRAAGGQANYGYT
TRBD1 TRBJ2-1 TRBV5-1 NA ASSLEGGEYNEQF
NA TRBJ2-7 TRBV2 NA ASSERGFLQY
TRBD2 TRBJ2-3 TRBV4-2 NA ASSPLAGGLTDTQY
TRBD2 TRBJ2-1 TRBV6-4 NA ASSDSGGIQF
TRBD1 TRBJ1-6 TRBV28 NA ASSSRTGQGPPLH
NA TRBJ2-2 TRBV6-1 NA ASSELAYTNTGELF
TRBD2 TRBJ2-1 TRBV30 NA AWDAGGASNEQF
NA TRBJ1-2 TRBV7-2 NA ASSNPGPAGEAANYGYT
NA TRBJ2-5 TRBV19 NA ASTPRGGGIQETQY
TRBD1 TRBJ1-2 TRBV6-5 NA ASSIQGARYGYT
NA TRBJ2-3 TRBV15 NA ATSSARRVRQY
TRBD1 TRBJ1-4 TRBV7-9 NA ATKVSGGISGKLF
NA TRBJ2-7 TRBV6-5 NA ASIPSGGTYEQY
NA TRBJ2-3 TRBV7-9 NA ASSFFSGVDTQY
NA TRBJ2-1 TRBV7-2 NA ASSRQLSLALAYNEQF
NA TRBJ1-5 TRBV19 NA ASRGQLNQPQH
NA TRBJ2-5 TRBV5-6 NA ASTPPRAETQY
NA TRBJ2-5 TRBV14 NA ASSQQGPPGTQY
NA TRBJ1-4 TRBV5-5 NA ASSSRVIFEELF
NA TRBJ2-7 TRBV28 NA ASSKDSYEQY